The source of this TCR beta chain is a study of blood T cell repertoires in COVID-19. About the research overall: The United States, Italy and Spain were the sources of the acute and convalescent COVID-19 samples. Nucleic acid was either cDNA or gDNA, and it came from T cells, B-cell-depleted T cells, or PBMCs.

In the original workflow: Amplified reference gene primers provided the basis for estimating nucleated cell counts. The table came from immunoSEQ multiplex PCR; TCRdb's copy has only in-frame clones and leaves some out. V and J calls and clone size are those listed in that table; D and trimming were worked out from the DNA. Counted here are 80,000 to 100,000 clones, around 72% occurring once; the ten biggest clones make up roughly 3.9%. Seattle's enrolled individuals joined amid active infection and were then monitored longitudinally. CDR1 and CDR2 from the germline V gene are SNHLY and FYNNEI. V shed 5 bases and J 6 bases; nucleotides not matched to a gene: 12. This CDR3 comprises 17 residues.

The J gene is TRBJ2-1, the V gene TRBV2; TRBD2 matches at 11 bases. The sequenced sample was peripheral blood. This TCR was sampled from a man between 65 and 79 years old with COVID-19, enrolled during active disease. CDR3 residues: CASSFIALAGVPNEQFF. The CDR3 nucleotides are TGTGCCAGCAGTTTCATCGCACTAGCGGGAGTCCCCAATGAGCAGTTCTTC. Full variable domain (outside the CDR3, taken from reference TRBV2 and TRBJ2-1): EPEVTQTPSHQVTQMGQEVILRCVPISNHLYFYWYRQILGQKVEFLVSFYNNEISEKSEIFDDQFSVERPDGSNFTLKIRSTKLEDSAMYFCASSFIALAGVPNEQFFGPGTRLTVL.